This TCR beta chain stems from a study of T cell changes during pregnancy in multiple sclerosis. This CDR3 has 14 residues. Germline CDR1 and CDR2: SGHNT and YYREEE (reference sequence). The J segment lost 5 bases and the V segment lost 4 bases, leaving 6 bases of the junction unmatched. TCRdb's copy holds only in-frame clones and misses some; the assay was immunoSEQ multiplex PCR. The data hold approximately 92,000 clones, with over 85% observed a single time. The J gene is TRBJ2-5, the V gene TRBV5-4, with 9 bases fitting TRBD2. Sequenced here: peripheral blood, sampled after pregnancy. This TCR came from a female donor with multiple sclerosis, enrolled in a pregnancy study. CDR3 residues: CASSHSGSYETQYF. Written as DNA, the CDR3 is TGTGCCAGCAGCCATAGCGGGAGTTATGAGACCCAGTACTTC.